What follows describes a single T cell receptor (beta chain). The sample originates from a study of blood T cell repertoires in COVID-19. Study-wide context: T cells, B-cell-depleted T cells, or PBMCs provided the cDNA or gDNA that served as material.

Study processing details: Estimation of nucleated cell counts relied on the amplification of reference gene primers. The repertoire was sequenced with immunoSEQ multiplex PCR; TCRdb's copy has only in-frame clones and lacks some. V and J calls and clone size are those listed in that table; D and trimming were worked out from the DNA. The sample gives some 78,000 clones, 90% of which show up once; 0.95% to 1.3% is in the top ten. V lost 3 bases to trimming and J lost 2 bases; unmatched junction nucleotides: 5. In germline, CDR1 is SGHTA, CDR2 FQGTGA. The CDR3 is 15 residues long. This chain joins TRBV7-3 and TRBJ2-3; 7 nucleotides align to TRBD2. The sequenced sample was peripheral blood. This receptor was obtained from a woman aged 45-65 years in a cohort sampled during active COVID-19. The CDR3 nucleotides read TGTGCCAGCAGCTTTGGAGGGAGGGCCACAGATACGCAGTATTTT. Amino acid sequence: CASSFGGRATDTQYF.